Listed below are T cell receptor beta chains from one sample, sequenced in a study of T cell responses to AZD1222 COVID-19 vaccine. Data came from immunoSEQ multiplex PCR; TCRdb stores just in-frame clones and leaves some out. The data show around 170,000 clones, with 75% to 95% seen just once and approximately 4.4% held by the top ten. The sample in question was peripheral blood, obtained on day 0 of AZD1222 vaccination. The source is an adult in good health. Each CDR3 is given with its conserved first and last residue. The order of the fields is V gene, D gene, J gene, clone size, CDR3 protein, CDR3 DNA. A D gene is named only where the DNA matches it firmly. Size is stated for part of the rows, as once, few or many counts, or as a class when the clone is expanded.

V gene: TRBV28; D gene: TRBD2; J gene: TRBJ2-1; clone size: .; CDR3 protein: CASSGSGGYNEQFF; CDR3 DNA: TGTGCCAGCAGTGGTAGCGGGGGCTACAATGAGCAGTTCTTC
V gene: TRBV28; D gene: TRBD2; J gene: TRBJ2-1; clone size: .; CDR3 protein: CASSSPLAGGSYNEQFF; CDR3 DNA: TGTGCCAGCAGTTCTCCCTTAGCGGGAGGCTCCTACAATGAGCAGTTCTTC
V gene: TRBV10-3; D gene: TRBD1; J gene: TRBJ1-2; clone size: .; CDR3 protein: CAITSSNRGTGTANYGYTF; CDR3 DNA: TGTGCCATCACCTCTTCCAATAGGGGGACAGGGACTGCTAACTATGGCTACACCTTC
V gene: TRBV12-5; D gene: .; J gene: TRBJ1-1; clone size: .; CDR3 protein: CASGLVGRTEAFF; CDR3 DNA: TGTGCTAGTGGTTTGGTAGGACGAACTGAAGCTTTCTTT
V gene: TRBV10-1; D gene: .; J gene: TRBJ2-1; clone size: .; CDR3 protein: CAGGFQPSSYNEQFF; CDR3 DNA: TGCGCCGGAGGATTTCAGCCGAGCTCCTACAATGAGCAGTTCTTC
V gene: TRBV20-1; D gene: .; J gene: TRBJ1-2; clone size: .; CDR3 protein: CSGWTNYGYTF; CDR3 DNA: TGCAGTGGGTGGACTAACTATGGCTACACCTTC
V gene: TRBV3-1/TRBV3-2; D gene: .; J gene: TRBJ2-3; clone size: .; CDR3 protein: CASSPGLSASTDTQYF; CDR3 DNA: TGTGCCAGCAGCCCTGGACTTTCCGCTAGCACAGATACGCAGTATTTT
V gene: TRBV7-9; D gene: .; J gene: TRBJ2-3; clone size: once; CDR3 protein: CASSLGRIYTDTQYF; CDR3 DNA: TGTGCCAGCAGCCTCGGGCGGATCTACACAGATACGCAGTATTTT
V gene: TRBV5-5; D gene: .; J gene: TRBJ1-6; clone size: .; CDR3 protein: CASGGNSPLHF; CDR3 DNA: TGTGCCAGCGGCGGGAATTCACCCCTCCACTTT
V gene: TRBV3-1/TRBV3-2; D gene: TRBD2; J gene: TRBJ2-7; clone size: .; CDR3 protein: CASSRTSLSHEQYF; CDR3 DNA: TGTGCCAGCAGCCGGACTAGCCTCAGCCACGAGCAGTACTTC
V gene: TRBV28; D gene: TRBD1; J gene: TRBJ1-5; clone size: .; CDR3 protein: CASRLDREVQPQHF; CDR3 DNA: TGTGCCAGCAGGCTGGACAGGGAGGTTCAGCCCCAGCATTTT
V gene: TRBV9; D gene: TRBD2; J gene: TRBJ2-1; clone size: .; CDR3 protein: CASSGATSGRVGNEQFF; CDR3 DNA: TGTGCCAGCAGCGGCGCGACTAGCGGGAGGGTGGGGAATGAGCAGTTCTTC
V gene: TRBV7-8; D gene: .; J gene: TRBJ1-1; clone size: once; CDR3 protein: CASSLGGHSNTEAFF; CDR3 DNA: TGTGCCAGCAGCTTAGGCGGCCACTCAAACACTGAAGCTTTCTTT
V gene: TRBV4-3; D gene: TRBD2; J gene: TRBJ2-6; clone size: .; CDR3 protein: CASSQDLIFPGLPGSGANVLTF; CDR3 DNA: TGCGCCAGCAGCCAAGATCTCATCTTCCCGGGACTACCCGGCTCTGGGGCCAACGTCCTGACTTTC
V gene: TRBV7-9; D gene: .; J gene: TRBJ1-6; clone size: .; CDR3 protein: CASSLQGDSPLHF; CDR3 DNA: TGTGCCAGCAGCTTACAGGGAGATTCACCCCTCCACTTT
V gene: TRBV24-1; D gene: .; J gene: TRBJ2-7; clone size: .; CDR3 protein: CATSEASGPEQYF; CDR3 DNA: TGTGCCACCAGCGAAGCCTCGGGGCCCGAGCAGTACTTC
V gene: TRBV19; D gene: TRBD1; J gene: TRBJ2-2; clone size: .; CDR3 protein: CASSGTALSGELFF; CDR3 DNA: TGTGCCAGTAGTGGGACAGCACTCTCCGGGGAGCTGTTTTTT
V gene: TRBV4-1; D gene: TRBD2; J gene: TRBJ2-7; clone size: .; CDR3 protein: CASSQPLLEVGGGEQYF; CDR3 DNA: TGCGCCAGCAGCCAGCCCCTACTAGAAGTGGGGGGGGGCGAGCAGTACTTC
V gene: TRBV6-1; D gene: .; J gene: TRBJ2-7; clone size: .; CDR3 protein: CASSASTGYEAGYEQYF; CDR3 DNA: TGTGCCAGCAGTGCATCGACAGGGTACGAGGCGGGGTACGAGCAGTACTTC
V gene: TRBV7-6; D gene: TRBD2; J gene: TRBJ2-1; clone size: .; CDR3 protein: CASAVGGSSYNEQFF; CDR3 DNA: TGTGCCAGCGCCGTCGGCGGGAGCTCCTACAATGAGCAGTTCTTC
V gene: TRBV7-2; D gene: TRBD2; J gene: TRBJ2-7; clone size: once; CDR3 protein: CASSPSGTKYEQYF; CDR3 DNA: TGTGCCAGCAGCCCTAGCGGGACGAAATACGAGCAGTACTTC
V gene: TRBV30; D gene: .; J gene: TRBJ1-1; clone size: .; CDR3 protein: CASTFVLLGEAFF; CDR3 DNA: TGTGCCTCGACCTTCGTGTTGCTTGGTGAAGCTTTCTTT
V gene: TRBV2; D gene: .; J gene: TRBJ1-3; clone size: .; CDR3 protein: CASRAGNTIYF; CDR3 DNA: TGTGCCAGCAGAGCAGGAAACACCATATATTTT
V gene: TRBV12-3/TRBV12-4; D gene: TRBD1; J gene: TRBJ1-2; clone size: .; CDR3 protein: CASSEGAFYGYTF; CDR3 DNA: TGTGCCAGCAGTGAGGGGGCATTTTATGGCTACACCTTC
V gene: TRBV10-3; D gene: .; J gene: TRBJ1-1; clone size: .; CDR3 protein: CAISDEGDAEAFF; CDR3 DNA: TGTGCCATCAGTGACGAGGGGGACGCTGAAGCTTTCTTT
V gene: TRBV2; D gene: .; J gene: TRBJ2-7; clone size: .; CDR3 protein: CASTPGDPFFSEQYF; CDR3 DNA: TGTGCCAGCACCCCAGGGGACCCCTTCTTTTCAGAGCAGTACTTC
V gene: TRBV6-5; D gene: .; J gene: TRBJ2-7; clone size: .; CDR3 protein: CASSYGRAYEQYF; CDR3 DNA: TGTGCCAGCAGTTACGGCAGGGCCTACGAGCAGTACTTC
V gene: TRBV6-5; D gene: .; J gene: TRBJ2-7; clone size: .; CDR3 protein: CASSLGRTAPYEQYF; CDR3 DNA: TGTGCCAGCAGTCTCGGCCGGACAGCCCCCTACGAGCAGTACTTC
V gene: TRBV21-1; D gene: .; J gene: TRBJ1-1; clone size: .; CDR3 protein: CASTHPKRGYGDQMNTEAFF; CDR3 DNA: TGTGCCAGCACCCATCCCAAACGGGGGTACGGGGACCAAATGAACACTGAAGCTTTCTTT
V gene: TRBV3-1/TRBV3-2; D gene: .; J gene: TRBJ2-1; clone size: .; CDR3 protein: CASSHIAAYNEQFF; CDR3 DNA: TGTGCCAGCAGTCACATAGCGGCCTACAATGAGCAGTTCTTC
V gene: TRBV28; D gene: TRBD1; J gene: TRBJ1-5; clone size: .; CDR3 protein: CASKGLDRRYQPQHF; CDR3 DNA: TGTGCCAGCAAAGGTCTGGACAGGCGCTATCAGCCCCAGCATTTT
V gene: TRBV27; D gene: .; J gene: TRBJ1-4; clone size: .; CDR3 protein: CASSLSGGLWEKLFF; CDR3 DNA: TGTGCCAGCAGTTTATCCGGAGGGTTGTGGGAAAAACTGTTTTTT
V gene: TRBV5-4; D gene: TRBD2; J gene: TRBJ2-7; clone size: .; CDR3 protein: CASSFGIAGTYEQYF; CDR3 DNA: TGTGCCAGCAGCTTCGGGATAGCGGGGACCTACGAGCAGTACTTC
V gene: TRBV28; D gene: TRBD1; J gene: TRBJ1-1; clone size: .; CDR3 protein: CASDDRAGGAFF; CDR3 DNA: TGTGCCAGCGACGACAGGGCCGGAGGAGCTTTCTTT
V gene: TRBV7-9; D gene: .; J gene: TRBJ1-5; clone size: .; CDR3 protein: CASSKGGLSNQPQHF; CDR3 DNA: TGTGCCAGCAGCAAGGGGGGACTGAGCAATCAGCCCCAGCATTTT
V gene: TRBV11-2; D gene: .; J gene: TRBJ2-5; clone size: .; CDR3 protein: CASSLAWGAVETQYF; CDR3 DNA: TGTGCCAGCAGCCTGGCGTGGGGGGCCGTAGAGACCCAGTACTTC
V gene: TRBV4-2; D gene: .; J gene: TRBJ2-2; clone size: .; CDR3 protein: CASSQDRRNTGELFF; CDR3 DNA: TGTGCCAGCAGCCAGGACAGACGGAACACCGGGGAGCTGTTTTTT
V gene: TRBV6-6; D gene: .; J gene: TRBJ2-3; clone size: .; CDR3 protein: CASRGTPTDTQYF; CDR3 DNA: TGTGCCAGCAGGGGGACTCCCACAGATACGCAGTATTTT
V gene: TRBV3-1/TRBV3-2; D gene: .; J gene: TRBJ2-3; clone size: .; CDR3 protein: CASSQDGEQGQTTDTQYF; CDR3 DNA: TGTGCCAGCAGCCAAGACGGAGAACAGGGCCAAACCACAGATACGCAGTATTTT
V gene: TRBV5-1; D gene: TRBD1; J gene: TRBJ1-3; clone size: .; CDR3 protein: CASSEGAGFSGNTIYF; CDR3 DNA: TGCGCCAGCAGCGAGGGGGCAGGGTTCTCTGGAAACACCATATATTTT
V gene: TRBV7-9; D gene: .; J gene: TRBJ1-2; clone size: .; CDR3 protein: CASSLSLPGGAPRGRGYTF; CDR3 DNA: TGTGCCAGCAGCTTATCGCTGCCCGGGGGCGCCCCCCGGGGAAGGGGCTACACCTTC
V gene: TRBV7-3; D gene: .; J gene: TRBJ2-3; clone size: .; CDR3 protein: CASSTDFSDTQYF; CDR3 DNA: TGTGCCAGCAGCACTGACTTCTCAGATACGCAGTATTTT
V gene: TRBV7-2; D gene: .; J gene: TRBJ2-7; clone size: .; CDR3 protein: CASSLAVRSYEQYF; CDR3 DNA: TGTGCCAGCAGCTTAGCGGTACGCTCCTACGAGCAGTACTTC
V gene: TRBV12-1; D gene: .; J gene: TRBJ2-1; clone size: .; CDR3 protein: CAGKDQNRYNEQFF; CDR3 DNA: TGTGCCGGAAAGGACCAGAATAGATACAATGAGCAGTTCTTC
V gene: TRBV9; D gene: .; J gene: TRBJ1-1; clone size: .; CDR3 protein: CASSRGSGPGWTEAFF; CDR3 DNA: TGTGCCAGCAGCAGGGGGTCGGGGCCCGGTTGGACTGAAGCTTTCTTT
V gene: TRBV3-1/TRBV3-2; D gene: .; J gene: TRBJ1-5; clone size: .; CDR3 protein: CASSHNRVNQPQHF; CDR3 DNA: TGTGCCAGCAGCCATAACAGGGTCAATCAGCCCCAGCATTTT
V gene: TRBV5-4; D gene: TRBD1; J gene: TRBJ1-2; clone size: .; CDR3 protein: CASSFRDRLGYGYTF; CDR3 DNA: TGTGCCAGCAGCTTCCGGGACAGGCTAGGCTATGGCTACACCTTC
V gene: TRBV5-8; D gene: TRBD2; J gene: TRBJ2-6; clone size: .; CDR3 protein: CASSRGLAGVPGANVLTF; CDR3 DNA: TGTGCCAGCAGCCGCGGACTAGCGGGAGTTCCTGGGGCCAACGTCCTGACTTTC
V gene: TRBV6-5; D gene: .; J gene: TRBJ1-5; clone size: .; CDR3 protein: CASSYSRNQPQHF; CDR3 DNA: TGTGCCAGCAGTTACTCTCGGAATCAGCCCCAGCATTTT
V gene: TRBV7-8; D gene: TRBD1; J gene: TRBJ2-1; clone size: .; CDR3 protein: CASSGGQGSYNEQFF; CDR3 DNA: TGTGCCAGCAGCGGGGGACAGGGGTCCTACAATGAGCAGTTCTTC
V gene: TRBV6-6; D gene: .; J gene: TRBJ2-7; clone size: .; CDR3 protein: CASIRGGRGSYEQYF; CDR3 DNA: TGTGCCAGCATACGAGGCGGGCGAGGGAGCTACGAGCAGTACTTC
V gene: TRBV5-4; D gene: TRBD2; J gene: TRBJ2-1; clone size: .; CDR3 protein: CASSLGVLAGRYNEQFF; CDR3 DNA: TGTGCCAGCAGCTTGGGGGTTCTAGCGGGGCGTTACAATGAGCAGTTCTTC
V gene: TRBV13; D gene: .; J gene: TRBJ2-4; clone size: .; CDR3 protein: CASSLQGHIQYF; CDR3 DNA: TGTGCCAGCAGCTTACAGGGACACATTCAGTACTTC
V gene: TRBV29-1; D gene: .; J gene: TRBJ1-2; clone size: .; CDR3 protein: CSAYRDYGYTF; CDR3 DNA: TGCAGCGCCTACAGGGACTATGGCTACACCTTC
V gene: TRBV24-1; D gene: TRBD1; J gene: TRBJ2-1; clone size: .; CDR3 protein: CATSDSKGTGDYNEQFF; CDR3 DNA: TGTGCCACCAGTGACTCAAAGGGGACAGGGGACTACAATGAGCAGTTCTTC
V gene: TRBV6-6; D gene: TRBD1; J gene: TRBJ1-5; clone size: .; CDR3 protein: CASRLRGQGSNQPQHF; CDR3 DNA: TGTGCCAGCAGACTGAGGGGGCAGGGAAGCAATCAGCCCCAGCATTTT
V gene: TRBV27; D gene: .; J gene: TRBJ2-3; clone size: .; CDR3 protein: CASSWGLGTDTQYF; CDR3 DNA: TGTGCCAGCAGTTGGGGCTTGGGCACAGATACGCAGTATTTT
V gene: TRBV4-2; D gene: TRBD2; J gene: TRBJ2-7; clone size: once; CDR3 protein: CASSQVLAGMYEQYF; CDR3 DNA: TGTGCCAGCAGCCAAGTGCTAGCGGGAATGTACGAGCAGTACTTC